The following is a TCR beta chain sequence with its context. These data originate in a study of regulatory T cells in long-lasting Graves disease. The time point is: newly diagnosed GD, antithyroid drugs for less than 3 months. RNA isolated from PBMCs was used to make the TCR library. The CDR3 totals 16 residues. CDR1 and CDR2 from the germline V gene are MNHEY and SMNVEV (reference sequence). Trimming shortened V by 2 bases and J by 2 bases, and 13 bases separated the two germline ends. CDR3-region Arm-PCR and iRepertoire HTBI primers produced the TCR beta libraries. Via MiXCR, TCRdb re-called the multiplex PCR reads, giving one row per CDR3 protein. The data show around 400,000 distinct CDR3 sequences, with less than 20% seen just once and about 20% held by the top ten.

This clonotype originated in a female donor with Graves disease. Sequenced material: peripheral blood mononuclear cells (PBMCs), taken at new diagnosis, from a patient treated with antithyroid drugs. The chain combines TRBV27 with TRBJ1-5; D call uncertain. DNA of the CDR3: TGTGCCAGCAGTTTAAGAGGAGGGTTGGGCAATCAGCCCCAGCATTTT. Protein sequence: CASSLRGGLGNQPQHF.